The 25 T cell receptor beta chains reported below all come from one sample, sequenced in a study of cytomegalovirus exposure and HLA in healthy donors. Measured with immunoSEQ multiplex PCR; TCRdb has only the in-frame clones, and not every one. Here the sample spans around 120,000 clones, less than 90% being singletons. Sequencing input: PBMCs. The receptor source for this set is a young man in good health and CMV-seropositive.

For the CDR3, the DNA is TGTGCCAGCAGCTTGAGAGGGAACTACGAGCAGTACTTC. Translation: CASSLRGNYEQYF. V is TRBV11-3 and J is TRBJ2-7, with D maybe TRBD2 (5 bases). The CDR3 contains 13 residues. Germline CDR1 and CDR2: SGHNT and YENEEA. V was pared by 3 bases and J by 3 bases, with 9 bases between.

V usage is TRBV9 and J usage is TRBJ1-6, with 9 bases aligning to TRBD1. Germline CDR1 and CDR2: SGDLS and YYNGEE. V was clipped by 5 bases and J by 11 bases; unmatched bases: 11. This CDR3 is built from 15 residues. The CDR3 sequence: CASSQTGQGLAPLHF. The CDR3 nucleotides read TGTGCCAGCAGTCAGACGGGACAGGGATTGGCACCCCTCCACTTT.

V usage is TRBV4-2 and J usage is TRBJ1-2, with D uncertain. V was clipped by 0 bases and J by 4 bases, with 12 bases between them. In germline, CDR1 is LGHNA, CDR2 YNFKEQ. CDR3 length equals 15 residues. This chain's CDR3 is CASSQDLEAIYGYTF. In DNA form, the CDR3 reads TGTGCCAGCAGCCAAGATCTGGAGGCCATCTATGGCTACACCTTC.

The V and J genes are TRBV27 and TRBJ2-2; D not certain. From germline, CDR1 is MNHEY and CDR2 SMNVEV (reference sequence). Between the trimmed V and J ends, which lost 6 bases and 6 bases, there was a span of 14 bases. The CDR3 runs to 14 residues. The CDR3 coding sequence is TGTGCCAGCAGCCGACTTAGTTCCTCCGGGGAGCTGTTTTTT. Translation: CASSRLSSSGELFF.

The genes are TRBV6-5 and TRBJ2-7; a possible D gene is TRBD2 (6 bases). CDR1 MNHEY and CDR2 SVGAGI come from the germline V gene. V lost 3 bases and J lost 6, with 21 bases in between. This CDR3 region has 16 residues. CDR3 in amino acids: CASSYEPGLTPFEQYF. The CDR3 bases are TGTGCCAGCAGTTATGAACCGGGACTGACCCCATTCGAGCAGTACTTC.

This chain connects TRBV14 to TRBJ2-7, with D possibly TRBD2 on 6 matching bases. This CDR3 comprises 13 residues. V was trimmed by 1 base and J by 4 bases, leaving 8 bases between them. Germline V CDR1 and CDR2: SGHDN, FVKESK. In DNA form, the CDR3 reads TGTGCCAGCAGCCAAGTAGGAGGGTACGAGCAGTACTTC. Translating gives CASSQVGGYEQYF.

There are a few counts of this clone. The gene calls are TRBV7-2 and TRBJ1-3; D not certain. Germline V gene lookup returns CDR1 SGHTA and CDR2 FQGNSA. V lost 1 base to trimming and J lost 4 bases, with 17 bases between them. The CDR3 is 17 amino acids. CDR3 sequence reads: CASSLGYGGNRGNTIYF. CDR3 nucleotide sequence: TGTGCCAGCAGCTTAGGTTATGGAGGGAATAGGGGAAACACCATATATTTT.

The chain has TRBV27 and TRBJ1-6; 9 bases match TRBD1. J gave up 7 bases and V 4 bases, and 17 bases lay outside the gene matches. The CDR3 has 19 amino acids. CDR1 is MNHEY, CDR2 SMNVEV, per germline (reference sequence). The CDR3 DNA reads as TGTGCCAGCAGTTCCCGGACAGGGGAGAGGTGGTCGATAAATTCACCCCTCCACTTT. Encoded protein: CASSSRTGERWSINSPLHF.

This chain uses TRBV6-4 with TRBJ1-5; D possibly corresponds to TRBD1 (6 bases). Germline lookup yields CDR1 MRHNA and CDR2 SNTAGT. Trimming took 5 bases from V and 7 from J, leaving 12 bases between them. The CDR3 totals 13 residues. This chain's CDR3 is CASSKQGGQPQHF. DNA for the CDR3: TGTGCCAGCAGTAAACAGGGCGGACAGCCCCAGCATTTT.

This clone was counted once. This chain's CDR3 is CASSDRGSGETQYF. As DNA, the CDR3 is TGTGCCAGCAGCGACCGGGGTAGTGGAGAGACCCAGTACTTC. The chain has TRBV9 and TRBJ2-5, with D possibly being TRBD2 (5 bases). The V end lost 3 bases, the J end lost 4 bases, and 13 bases lay between the germline ends. This CDR3 has 14 residues. Germline-derived CDR1 and CDR2 are SGDLS and YYNGEE.

CDR3 sequence reads: CASSLNSHGTQYF. The CDR3 DNA reads as TGTGCCAGCAGCTTGAACAGTCACGGGACCCAGTACTTC. V gene TRBV5-8 combines with J gene TRBJ2-5; D uncertain. CDR3 length equals 13 residues. Trimming shortened V by 1 base and J by 7 bases, and 11 bases separated the two germline ends. Looked up from germline, CDR1 is SGHTS and CDR2 is YDEGEE.

The CDR3 nucleotides are TGTGCCAGTCAGACTAGCGGGGGGATCGTCAATGAGCAGTTCTTC. Protein: CASQTSGGIVNEQFF. The chain employs TRBV19 and TRBJ2-1; 13 positions agree with TRBD2. The CDR3 is 15 amino acids. The V segment lost 8 bases and the J segment 6 bases; nucleotides outside the gene matches: 7. Germline V CDR1 and CDR2: LNHDA, SQIVND (reference sequence).

The chain joins TRBV2 to TRBJ1-5, with a weak D call TRBD1 (5 bases). Trimming pared 6 bases from V and 4 bases from J, leaving 13 bases between. The CDR3 spans 14 residues. CDR1 and CDR2 from the germline V gene are SNHLY and FYNNEI. CDR3 sequence (DNA): TGTGCCAGCAGCGGGACTGAGACAAATCAGCCCCAGCATTTT. Encoded protein: CASSGTETNQPQHF.

This clone occurred a few times. The chain joins TRBV19 to TRBJ2-7; TRBD1 might be the D (5 bases). V was shortened by 2 bases and J by 2 bases, with 13 bases between the two germline ends. Germline V gene sequence: CDR1 LNHDA, CDR2 SQIVND (reference sequence). The CDR3 length is 15 residues. The CDR3 nucleotides read TGTGCCAGTAGTATACAGGGTCGAGTTACCTACGAGCAGTACTTC. Amino acids: CASSIQGRVTYEQYF.

The chain links TRBV29-1 to TRBJ1-5; D may be TRBD1 (6 bases). The CDR3 consists of 13 residues. Trimming removed 5 bases at V and 2 bases at J, with 10 bases between. CDR1 and CDR2 from the germline V gene are SQVTM and ANQGSEA. CDR3 in DNA: TGCAGCGTTAAACAGGGCGGCAATCAGCCCCAGCATTTT. Translating gives CSVKQGGNQPQHF.

There are a few counts of this clone. The chain is built from TRBV19 and TRBJ2-7, with D perhaps TRBD2 (6 bases). V was pared by 3 bases and J by 1 base, with 10 bases between. CDR3 length equals 14 residues. Germline V lookup: CDR1 LNHDA, CDR2 SQIVND (reference sequence). This chain's CDR3 is CASSMAGTSYEQYF. CDR3 DNA sequence: TGTGCCAGTAGTATGGCGGGAACTTCCTACGAGCAGTACTTC.

The chain combines TRBV5-1 with TRBJ1-2; 8 bases agree with TRBD1. CDR3 length: 14 amino acids. The germline V gene encodes CDR1 SGHRS and CDR2 YFSETQ. V lost 4 bases to trimming and J lost 2 bases; unmatched junction nucleotides: 4. This CDR3 is CASSPRTGNYGYTF. The CDR3 coding sequence is TGCGCCAGCAGCCCGAGGACAGGGAACTATGGCTACACCTTC.

The J gene is TRBJ2-2, the V gene TRBV7-2; 8 bases line up with TRBD2. V lost 4 bases and J lost 5; bases outside the gene matches: 9. CDR1 is SGHTA, CDR2 FQGNSA, per germline. This CDR3 region has 16 residues. The CDR3 DNA is TGTGCCAGCAGCTCCGGGAGGGGGGGCCGAACCGGGGAGCTGTTTTTT. It translates to CASSSGRGGRTGELFF.

The CDR3 is CASSLEVGLDGYTF. In nucleotides, the CDR3 is TGTGCCAGCAGCTTAGAAGTGGGGCTCGACGGCTACACCTTC. The chain combines TRBV13 with TRBJ1-2, with D perhaps TRBD1 (5 bases). CDR1 and CDR2 from the germline V gene are PRHDT and FYEKMQ (reference sequence). V gave up 1 base and J gave up 8 bases, with 14 bases separating them. The CDR3 loop spans 14 amino acids.

Only a few counts were recorded for this clone. V and J are TRBV29-1 and TRBJ1-2, with 8 positions matching TRBD1. Germline V gene sequence: CDR1 SQVTM, CDR2 ANQGSEA. The CDR3 extends over 11 amino acids. V was pared by 7 bases and J by 8 bases, with 6 bases of the junction left unmatched. In nucleotides, the CDR3 is TGCAGCGAACGGACAGGGCAGGGCTACACCTTC. It encodes CSERTGQGYTF.

The chain couples TRBV7-8 to TRBJ2-5, with 10 bases aligning to TRBD2. The CDR3 has 17 amino acids. V dropped 4 bases and J dropped 5; count of bases not matched to a gene: 13. Per germline, CDR1 SGHVS and CDR2 FQNEAQ. The CDR3 here is CASSSRSGGTSRETQYF. CDR3 DNA sequence: TGTGCCAGCAGCTCACGTAGCGGGGGGACATCCCGGGAGACCCAGTACTTC.

The CDR3 sequence is CATSRVKQGRYEQYF. DNA of the CDR3: TGTGCCACCAGCAGAGTGAAACAGGGGCGCTACGAGCAGTACTTC. The chain employs TRBV15 and TRBJ2-7; TRBD1 agrees at 7 bases. V trimming: 1 base; J trimming: 3 bases; junction bases outside the gene matches: 6. Per the germline V gene, CDR1 is LNHNV and CDR2 is YYDKDF (reference sequence). This CDR3 spans 15 amino acids.

The genes are TRBV7-8 and TRBJ2-3, with 9 nucleotides matching TRBD2. The trim removed 5 bases at V and 2 bases at J, leaving 8 bases unmatched. Per germline, CDR1 SGHVS and CDR2 FQNEAQ. The CDR3 runs to 16 residues. The CDR3 DNA follows: TGTGCCAGCAGCCGAATAGCGGGGGCCAACACAGATACGCAGTATTTT. Translating gives CASSRIAGANTDTQYF. The full variable domain, in which reference TRBV7-8 and TRBJ2-3 provide the parts outside the CDR3, is GAGVSQSPRYKVAKRGQDVALRCDPISGHVSLFWYQQALGQGPEFLTYFQNEAQLDKSGLPSDRFFAERPEGSVSTLKIQRTQQEDSAVYLCASSRIAGANTDTQYFGPGTRLTVL.

The chain's CDR3 is CASSPYGRGGRAPQETQYF. CDR3 DNA sequence: TGCGCCAGCAGCCCCTATGGGAGGGGGGGCCGGGCCCCTCAAGAGACCCAGTACTTC. The chain recombines TRBV5-1 with TRBJ2-5; tentative D call: TRBD2 (7 bases). V dropped 4 bases and J dropped 2 bases, with 27 bases sitting between them. The germline gives CDR1 SGHRS, CDR2 YFSETQ. The CDR3 is 19 residues long.

A single count supports this clone. V and J are TRBV6-6 and TRBJ2-1; 7 bases are a match to TRBD1. CDR3 length equals 15 residues. Germline loops: CDR1 MNHNY, CDR2 SVGAGI (reference sequence). J lost 6 bases, V lost 6 bases, and 11 bases had no gene match. CDR3 protein: CASRLPGQSRNEQFF. CDR3 DNA sequence: TGTGCCAGCAGACTGCCGGGACAGTCCCGCAATGAGCAGTTCTTC.